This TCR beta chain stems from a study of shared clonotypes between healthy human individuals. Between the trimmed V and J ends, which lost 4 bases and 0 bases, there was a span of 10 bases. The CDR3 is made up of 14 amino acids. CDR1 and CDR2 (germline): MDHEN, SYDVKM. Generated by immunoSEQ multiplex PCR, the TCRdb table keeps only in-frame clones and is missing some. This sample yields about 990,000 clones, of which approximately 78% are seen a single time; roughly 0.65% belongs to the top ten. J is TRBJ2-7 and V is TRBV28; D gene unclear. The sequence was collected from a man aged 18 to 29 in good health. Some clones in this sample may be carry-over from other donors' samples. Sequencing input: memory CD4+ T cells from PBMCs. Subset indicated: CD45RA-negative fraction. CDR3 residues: CASSSVQTSYEQYF. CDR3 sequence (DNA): TGTGCCAGCAGTTCAGTCCAGACCTCCTACGAGCAGTACTTC.